One and the same sample provided the 11 T cell receptor beta chains below, sequenced in a study of shared clonotypes between healthy human individuals. The data were produced by immunoSEQ multiplex PCR, yet TCRdb's version contains in-frame clones alone and is incomplete. The table has about 1.5 million clones, roughly 98% seen once. The sequenced sample consisted of naive CD4+ T cells sorted from blood. Sample subset: CD45RA+ positively selected. Receptors were obtained from a man aged 30 to 39 in good health.

The chain is built from TRBV18 and TRBJ2-7; TRBD2 aligns across 10 bases. V was pared by 2 bases and J by 2 bases, with 3 bases of the junction left unmatched. This CDR3 has 15 amino acids. Germline CDR1 KGHSH, CDR2 LQKENI. CDR3 nucleotides: TGTGCCAGCTCACCAGGAGCGGGAGGGCCCTACGAGCAGTACTTC. Its translation: CASSPGAGGPYEQYF. Supplemented by reference TRBV18 and TRBJ2-7, the full variable domain reads NAGVMQNPRHLVRRRGQEARLRCSPMKGHSHVYWYRQLPEEGLKFMVYLQKENIIDESGMPKERFSAEFPKEGPSILRIQQVVRGDSAAYFCASSPGAGGPYEQYFGPGTRLTVT.

V usage is TRBV27 and J usage is TRBJ2-7, with TRBD2 identical over 7 bases. V gave up 5 bases and J gave up 4 bases; unmatched junction bases: 8. The germline CDR1 and CDR2 sequences are MNHEY and SMNVEV (reference sequence). The CDR3 covers 14 residues. CDR3 loop: CASSTHREAYEQYF. CDR3 coding DNA: TGTGCCAGCAGTACTCACCGGGAGGCGTACGAGCAGTACTTC.

This sequence joins TRBV15 and TRBJ1-4; no reliable D call. Germline lookup yields CDR1 LNHNV and CDR2 YYDKDF (reference sequence). The CDR3 has 13 amino acids. Trimming took off 0 bases at V and 7 bases at J, with 6 bases between the two ends. The DNA of the CDR3 is TGTGCCACCAGCAGAGATGTTGGTGAAAAACTGTTTTTT. This gives the protein CATSRDVGEKLFF.

This rearrangement joins TRBV27 to TRBJ1-1; no definite D call. The CDR3 length is 13 residues. V lost 2 bases to trimming and J lost 0 bases, with 4 bases between them. The germline V gene encodes CDR1 MNHEY and CDR2 SMNVEV (reference sequence). CDR3 in amino acids: CASSLTMNTEAFF. Here the CDR3 DNA reads TGTGCCAGCAGTTTAACTATGAACACTGAAGCTTTCTTT.

V and J are TRBV6-5 and TRBJ2-7; possible D gene TRBD2, 5 bases. V was cut by 6 bases and J by 1 base, with 10 bases left in between. Germline CDR1 and CDR2: MNHEY and SVGAGI. This CDR3 is built from 13 residues. The CDR3, as DNA: TGTGCCAGCAGCCCAAGCGGTTCCTACGAGCAGTACTTC. It yields the protein CASSPSGSYEQYF.

The J gene is TRBJ2-2, the V gene TRBV5-4; D remains ambiguous. V was pared by 4 bases and J by 6 bases, with 7 bases between. CDR3 length: 12 amino acids. CDR1 and CDR2 (germline): SGHNT, YYREEE (reference sequence). CDR3 region: CASSARAGELFF. The CDR3 DNA sequence: TGTGCCAGCAGCGCCCGTGCCGGGGAGCTGTTTTTT.

The chain links TRBV5-1 to TRBJ2-3; no reliable D call. V was pared by 4 bases and J by 2 bases, with 11 bases between. The CDR3 spans 14 residues. Germline V gene lookup returns CDR1 SGHRS and CDR2 YFSETQ. CDR3 protein: CASSISDPTDTQYF. In nucleotides, the CDR3 is TGCGCCAGCAGCATATCTGACCCCACAGATACGCAGTATTTT.

The chain employs TRBV10-1 and TRBJ1-1, with TRBD1 matching 8 bases. V lost 6 bases, J lost 4 bases, and 4 bases stayed unmatched. CDR1 is WNHNN and CDR2 is SYGVQD in the germline V gene (reference sequence). This CDR3 has 13 residues. CDR3 sequence: CASSVTGGTEAFF. CDR3 in DNA: TGCGCCAGCAGCGTTACAGGGGGCACTGAAGCTTTCTTT.

The chain joins TRBV5-1 to TRBJ2-7; perhaps D is TRBD1 or TRBD2 (5 bases each). CDR1 is SGHRS and CDR2 is YFSETQ in the germline V gene. The ends were cut back, 0 bases at V and 3 bases at J, with 13 bases in the middle. The CDR3 sequence is 15 residues long. The CDR3 is CASSLGPGAIYEQYF. CDR3 DNA: TGCGCCAGCAGCTTGGGCCCCGGGGCGATCTACGAGCAGTACTTC. Variable domain in full (rest from reference TRBV5-1 and TRBJ2-7): KAGVTQTPRYLIKTRGQQVTLSCSPISGHRSVSWYQQTPGQGLQFLFEYFSETQRNKGNFPGRFSGRQFSNSRSEMNVSTLELGDSALYLCASSLGPGAIYEQYFGPGTRLTVT.

As regards this clone: This sample includes further DNA sequences coding for the same CDR3. J is TRBJ2-1 and V is TRBV18; tentatively, D is TRBD1 (5 bases). Germline V gene lookup returns CDR1 KGHSH and CDR2 LQKENI. The V and J ends lost 1 base and 2 bases respectively, with 9 bases between them. This CDR3 region has 15 residues. CDR3: CASSPLQGTYNEQFF. CDR3 nucleotides: TGTGCCAGCTCACCACTTCAGGGAACCTACAATGAGCAGTTCTTC.

Note on this clone: The same CDR3 is also encoded by other DNA sequences in this sample. The V gene is TRBV19, the J gene TRBJ1-5; 8 nucleotides match TRBD1. The CDR3 runs to 13 residues. V lost 3 bases and J lost 6; bases outside the gene matches: 1. Germline CDR1 and CDR2: LNHDA and SQIVND (reference sequence). CDR3 nucleotide sequence: TGTGCCAGTAGTATCCAGGGGGCTCAGCCCCAGCATTTT. Translated, it gives CASSIQGAQPQHF.